This T cell receptor (beta chain) comes out of a study of T cell repertoires in cytomegalovirus infection. Study-wide results and caveats: What dominated the ex vivo response were HLA-C-restricted CMV-specific TCR beta clonotypes.

TCRdb fed the reads into MiXCR, producing one record per CDR3 protein. The sample holds some 100,000 distinct CDR3 sequences; 20% to 30% are singletons and the top ten take roughly two fifths. V was trimmed by 6 bases and J by 7 bases, leaving 19 bases between them. This CDR3 is 13 amino acids long. Looked up from germline, CDR1 is DFQATT and CDR2 is SNEGSKA (reference sequence). On this clonotype itself: Antigen specificity is unknown.

The specimen sequenced was CD8+ T cells from PBMCs. The clonotype originates from a human donor in good health (CMV status not recorded). Some clones in this sample may be carry-over from other donors' samples. The V and J genes are TRBV20-1 and TRBJ2-7; the D gene is possibly TRBD2 (6 bases). The CDR3 is CSALTSGSWEQYF. DNA for the CDR3: TGCAGTGCCCTGACTAGTGGTTCGTGGGAGCAGTACTTC.